These 2 T cell receptor beta chains were sequenced from one sample in a study of T cells in Graves' hyperthyroidism and ophthalmopathy. RNA transcripts were the template for amplifying TCR beta CDR3 regions. With the HTBI primer set, the TCR CDR3 went through a first round of RT-PCR. TCRdb re-called the multiplex PCR reads through MiXCR, storing one row per CDR3 protein. The data show 400,000 to 450,000 distinct CDR3 sequences, with 14% to 15% seen just once and about 13% held by the top ten. Sample: blood. Every receptor here comes from a man younger than 35 with Graves' ophthalmopathy.

At least ten counts were recorded for this clonotype. This rearrangement joins TRBV6-5 to TRBJ2-1; D not certain. V gave up 2 bases and J gave up 2 bases, with 13 bases separating them. Germline values: CDR1 MNHEY, CDR2 SVGAGI. CDR3 length: 16 residues. The CDR3 region has the DNA TGTGCCAGCAGTTACCTATTATCCAGGCCCTACAATGAGCAGTTCTTC. Translation: CASSYLLSRPYNEQFF.

In this sample, this clonotype turned up a few times. This chain connects TRBV5-8 to TRBJ2-1; 11 bases agree with TRBD2. J lost 6 bases, V lost 0 bases, and 5 bases had no gene match. The CDR3 runs to 16 residues. CDR1 and CDR2 (germline): SGHTS, YDEGEE. The CDR3 DNA sequence: TGTGCCAGCAGCTTGGCCCCTAGCGGGAGGATCAATGAGCAGTTCTTC. Protein sequence: CASSLAPSGRINEQFF.